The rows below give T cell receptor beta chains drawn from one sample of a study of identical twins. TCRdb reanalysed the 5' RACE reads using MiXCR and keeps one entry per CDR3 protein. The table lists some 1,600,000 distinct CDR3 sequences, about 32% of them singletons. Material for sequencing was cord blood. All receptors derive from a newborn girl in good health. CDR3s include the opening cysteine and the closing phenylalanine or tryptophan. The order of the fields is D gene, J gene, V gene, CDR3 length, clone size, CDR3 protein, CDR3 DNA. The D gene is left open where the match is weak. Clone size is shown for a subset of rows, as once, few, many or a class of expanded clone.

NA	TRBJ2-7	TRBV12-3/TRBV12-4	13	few	CASRTTGGDEQYF	TGTGCCAGCAGAACGACCGGGGGCGACGAGCAGTACTTC
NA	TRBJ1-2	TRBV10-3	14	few	CAISEGQNNYGYTF	TGTGCCATCAGTGAGGGACAGAATAACTATGGCTACACCTTC
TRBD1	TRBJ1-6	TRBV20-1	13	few	CSARTGDGSPLHF	TGCAGTGCTAGGACAGGGGATGGATCACCCCTCCACTTT
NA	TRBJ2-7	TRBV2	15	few	CASSEMSGVAYEQYF	TGTGCCAGCAGTGAAATGTCAGGCGTCGCCTACGAGCAGTACTTC
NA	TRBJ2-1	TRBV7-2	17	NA	CASSRTGSLSSYNEQFF	TGTGCCAGCAGCCGTACAGGGTCCCTAAGCTCCTACAATGAGCAGTTCTTC
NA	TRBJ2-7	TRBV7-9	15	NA	CASSPLTGSYNEQYF	TGTGCCAGCAGCCCGCTGACAGGATCCTACAATGAGCAGTACTTC
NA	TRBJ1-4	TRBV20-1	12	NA	CSAGNFNEKLFF	TGCAGTGCTGGGAATTTTAATGAAAAACTGTTTTTT
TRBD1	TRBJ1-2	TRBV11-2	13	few	CASSSSTGVGYTF	TGTGCCAGCAGCTCCTCTACAGGGGTCGGCTACACCTTC
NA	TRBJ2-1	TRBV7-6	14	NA	CASSLKYPYNEQFF	TGTGCCAGCAGCTTAAAGTACCCTTACAATGAGCAGTTCTTC
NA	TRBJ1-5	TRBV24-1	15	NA	CATSDSWVGGQPQHF	TGTGCCACCAGTGATTCCTGGGTGGGGGGTCAGCCCCAGCATTTT
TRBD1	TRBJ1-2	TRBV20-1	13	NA	CSASGGGGYGYTF	TGCAGTGCTTCAGGGGGAGGGGGCTATGGCTACACCTTC
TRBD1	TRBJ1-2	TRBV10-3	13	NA	CAISGGTGAGYTF	TGTGCCATCAGTGGGGGAACAGGGGCTGGCTACACCTTC
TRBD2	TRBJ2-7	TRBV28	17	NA	CASSSTSGKGTYNEQYF	TGTGCCAGCAGCTCGACTAGCGGGAAAGGGACCTACAATGAGCAGTACTTC
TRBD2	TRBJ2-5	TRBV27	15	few	CASSFLGGVSETQYF	TGTGCCAGCAGTTTTTTGGGGGGGGTCTCAGAGACCCAGTACTTC
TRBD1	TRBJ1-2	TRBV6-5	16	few	CASSYSGTGGSGGYTF	TGTGCCAGCAGTTACTCCGGGACAGGGGGCTCGGGTGGCTACACCTTC
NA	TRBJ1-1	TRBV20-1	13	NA	CSAKPTANTEAFF	TGCAGTGCTAAACCGACGGCTAACACTGAAGCTTTCTTT
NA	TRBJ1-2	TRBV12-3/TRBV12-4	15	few	CASNLRGVGNYGYTF	TGTGCCAGCAACCTTCGGGGGGTCGGGAACTATGGCTACACCTTC
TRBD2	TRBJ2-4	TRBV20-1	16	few	CSAGLAGTLGKNIQYF	TGCAGTGCTGGGCTAGCGGGGACCTTAGGCAAAAACATTCAGTACTTC
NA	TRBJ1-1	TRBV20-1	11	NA	CSAIGDAEAFF	TGCAGTGCTATTGGGGACGCTGAAGCTTTCTTT
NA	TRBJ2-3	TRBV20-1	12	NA	CSAPGRTDTQYF	TGCAGTGCTCCCGGACGCACAGATACGCAGTATTTT
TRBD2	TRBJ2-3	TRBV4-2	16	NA	CASSDSRTSGTDTQYF	TGTGCCAGCAGCGACAGTCGGACTAGCGGGACAGATACGCAGTATTTT
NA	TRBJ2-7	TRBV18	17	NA	CASSVGRGRMGGFEQYF	TGTGCCAGCTCAGTCGGTCGGGGTCGAATGGGAGGCTTCGAGCAGTACTTC
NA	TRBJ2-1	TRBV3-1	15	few	CASSQDLGAYNEQFF	TGTGCCAGCAGCCAAGATTTGGGAGCGTACAATGAGCAGTTCTTC
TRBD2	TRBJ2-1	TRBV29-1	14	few	CSTASGGAGNEQFF	TGCAGCACAGCTAGCGGGGGGGCGGGAAATGAGCAGTTCTTC
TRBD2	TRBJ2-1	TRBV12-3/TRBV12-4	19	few	CASSSGPGLGPRPYNEQFF	TGTGCCAGCAGTTCAGGACCGGGACTAGGCCCACGTCCATACAATGAGCAGTTCTTC
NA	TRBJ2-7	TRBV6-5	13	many	CASTHGVGDEQYF	TGTGCCAGCACCCATGGCGTCGGGGACGAGCAGTACTTC
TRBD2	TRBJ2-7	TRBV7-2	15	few	CASSLSYGGTYEQYF	TGTGCCAGCAGCTTATCGTACGGGGGGACCTACGAGCAGTACTTC
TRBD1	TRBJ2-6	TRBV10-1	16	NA	CASSDHRGLGANVLTF	TGCGCCAGCAGTGACCACAGGGGGCTTGGGGCCAACGTCCTGACTTTC
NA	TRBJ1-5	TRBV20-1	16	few	CSASLPGTGLNQPQHF	TGCAGTGCTAGTTTACCCGGCACAGGGCTCAATCAGCCCCAGCATTTT
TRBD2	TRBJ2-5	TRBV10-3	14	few	CASQSGGWIETQYF	TGTGCCTCCCAAAGCGGGGGGTGGATAGAGACCCAGTACTTC
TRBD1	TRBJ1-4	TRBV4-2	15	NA	CASSQADRGDEKLFF	TGTGCCAGCAGCCAAGCGGACAGGGGGGATGAAAAACTGTTTTTT